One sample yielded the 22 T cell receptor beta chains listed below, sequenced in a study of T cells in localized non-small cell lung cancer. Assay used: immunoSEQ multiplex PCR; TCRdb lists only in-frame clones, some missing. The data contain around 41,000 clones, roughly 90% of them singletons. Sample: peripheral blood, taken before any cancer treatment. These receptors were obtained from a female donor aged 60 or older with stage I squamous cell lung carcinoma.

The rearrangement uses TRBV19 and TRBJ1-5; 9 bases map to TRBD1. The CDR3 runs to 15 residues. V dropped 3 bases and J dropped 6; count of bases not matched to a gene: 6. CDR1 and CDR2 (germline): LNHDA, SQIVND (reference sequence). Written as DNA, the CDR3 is TGTGCCAGTAGTATTCCGGGACAGGGTACTCAGCCCCAGCATTTT. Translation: CASSIPGQGTQPQHF.

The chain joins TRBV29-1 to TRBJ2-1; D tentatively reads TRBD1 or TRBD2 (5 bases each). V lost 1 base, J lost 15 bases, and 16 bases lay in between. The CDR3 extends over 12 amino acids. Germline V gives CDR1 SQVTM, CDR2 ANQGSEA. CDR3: CSVEAAPGRGFF. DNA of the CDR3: TGCAGCGTTGAAGCCGCCCCAGGGAGAGGGTTCTTC.

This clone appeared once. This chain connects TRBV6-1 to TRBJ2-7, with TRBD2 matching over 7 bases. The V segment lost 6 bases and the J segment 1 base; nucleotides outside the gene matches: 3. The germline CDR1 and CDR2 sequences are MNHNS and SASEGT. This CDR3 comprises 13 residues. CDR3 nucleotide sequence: TGTGCCAGCAGAATGGGGGGGTCCTACGAGCAGTACTTC. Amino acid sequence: CASRMGGSYEQYF.

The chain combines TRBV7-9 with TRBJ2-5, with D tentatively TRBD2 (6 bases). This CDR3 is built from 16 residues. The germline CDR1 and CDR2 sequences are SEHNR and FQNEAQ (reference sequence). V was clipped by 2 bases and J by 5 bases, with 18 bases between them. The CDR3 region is CASSLYRGRESETQYF. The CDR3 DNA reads TGTGCCAGCAGCTTATACCGGGGCCGGGAGAGCGAGACCCAGTACTTC.

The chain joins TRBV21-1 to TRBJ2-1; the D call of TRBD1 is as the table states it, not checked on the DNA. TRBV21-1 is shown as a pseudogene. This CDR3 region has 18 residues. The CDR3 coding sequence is TGTGCCAGCAGCAAAGAAAGGGCAGGGCGCGTCTCCTACAATGAGCAGTTCTTC. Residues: CASSKERAGRVSYNEQFF.

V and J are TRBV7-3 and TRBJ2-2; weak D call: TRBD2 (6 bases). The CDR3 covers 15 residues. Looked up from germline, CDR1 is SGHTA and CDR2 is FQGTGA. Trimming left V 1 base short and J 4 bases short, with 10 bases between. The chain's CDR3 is CASSLRGEGTGELFF. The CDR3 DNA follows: TGTGCCAGCAGCTTAAGGGGGGAAGGCACCGGGGAGCTGTTTTTT.

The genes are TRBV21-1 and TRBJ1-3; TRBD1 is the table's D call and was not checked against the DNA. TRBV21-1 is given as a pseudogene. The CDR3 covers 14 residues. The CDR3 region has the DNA TGTGCCAGCGGTACAGGGGCCTCTGGAAACACCATATATTTT. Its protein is CASGTGASGNTIYF.

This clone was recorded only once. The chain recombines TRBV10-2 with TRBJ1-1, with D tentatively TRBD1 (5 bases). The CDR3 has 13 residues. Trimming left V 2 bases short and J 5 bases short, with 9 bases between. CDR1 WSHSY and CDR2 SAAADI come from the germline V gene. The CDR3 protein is CASSERWGTEAFF. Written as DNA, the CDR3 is TGCGCCAGCAGTGAGAGGTGGGGGACTGAAGCTTTCTTT.

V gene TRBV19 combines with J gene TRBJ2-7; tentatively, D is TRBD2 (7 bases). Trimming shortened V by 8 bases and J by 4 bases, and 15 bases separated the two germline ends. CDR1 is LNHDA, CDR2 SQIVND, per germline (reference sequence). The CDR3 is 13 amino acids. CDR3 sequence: CASSWGGTYEQYF. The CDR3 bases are TGTGCCAGTTCCTGGGGGGGCACATACGAGCAGTACTTC.

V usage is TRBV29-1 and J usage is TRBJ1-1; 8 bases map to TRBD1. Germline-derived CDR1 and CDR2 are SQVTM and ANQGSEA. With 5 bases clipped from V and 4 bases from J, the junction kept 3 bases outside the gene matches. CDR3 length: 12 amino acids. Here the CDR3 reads CSVHRGCTEAFF. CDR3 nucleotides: TGCAGCGTTCACAGGGGGTGCACTGAAGCTTTCTTT.

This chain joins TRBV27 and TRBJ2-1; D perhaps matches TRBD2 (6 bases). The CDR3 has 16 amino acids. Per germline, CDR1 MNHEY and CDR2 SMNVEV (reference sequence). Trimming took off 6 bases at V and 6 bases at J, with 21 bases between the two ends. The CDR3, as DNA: TGTGCCAGCAGCCCCACTGGGACTCTGATCGTCAATGAGCAGTTCTTC. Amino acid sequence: CASSPTGTLIVNEQFF.

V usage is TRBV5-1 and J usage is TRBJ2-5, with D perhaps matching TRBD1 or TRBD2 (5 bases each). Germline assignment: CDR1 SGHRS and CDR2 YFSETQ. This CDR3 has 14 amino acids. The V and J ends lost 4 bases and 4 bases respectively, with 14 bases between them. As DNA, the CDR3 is TGCGCCAGCAGCCCTCCGGGACCCGGAGAGACCCAGTACTTC. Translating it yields CASSPPGPGETQYF.

This CDR3 reads CASRPSGGYGYTF. CDR3 in DNA: TGTGCCAGCAGGCCCTCGGGGGGCTATGGCTACACCTTC. This sequence joins TRBV6-4 and TRBJ1-2; tentative D call: TRBD1 (5 bases). Trimming shortened V by 6 bases and J by 4 bases, and 12 bases separated the two germline ends. Germline V lookup: CDR1 MRHNA, CDR2 SNTAGT. There are 13 residues in the CDR3.

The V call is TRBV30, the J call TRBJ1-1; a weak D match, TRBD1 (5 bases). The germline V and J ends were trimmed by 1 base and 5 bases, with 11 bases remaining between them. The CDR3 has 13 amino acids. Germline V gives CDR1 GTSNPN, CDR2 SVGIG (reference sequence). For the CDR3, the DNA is TGTGCCTGGAGTGCTCGAGGGGCGACTGAAGCTTTCTTT. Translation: CAWSARGATEAFF.

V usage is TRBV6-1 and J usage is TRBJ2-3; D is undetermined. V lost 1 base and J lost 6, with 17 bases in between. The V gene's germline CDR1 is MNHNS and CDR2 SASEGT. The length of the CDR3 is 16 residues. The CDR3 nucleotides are TGTGCCAGCAGTGAAGTGTTGGACCCTACGTACGATACGCAGTATTTT. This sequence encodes CASSEVLDPTYDTQYF.

The CDR3 bases are TGTGCCACCAGCAGACCTGACAGGGGCAATCAGCCCCAGCATTTT. Translating it yields CATSRPDRGNQPQHF. The V and J genes are TRBV15 and TRBJ1-5; TRBD1 agrees at 7 bases. This CDR3 has 15 residues. From germline, CDR1 is LNHNV and CDR2 YYDKDF (reference sequence). Losses at the gene ends were 2 bases for V and 2 bases for J; bases not matched to a gene: 3. Full variable domain (outside the CDR3, taken from reference TRBV15 and TRBJ1-5): DAMVIQNPRYQVTQFGKPVTLSCSQTLNHNVMYWYQQKSSQAPKLLFHYYDKDFNNEADTPDNFQSRRPNTSFCFLDIRSPGLGDTAMYLCATSRPDRGNQPQHFGDGTRLSIL.

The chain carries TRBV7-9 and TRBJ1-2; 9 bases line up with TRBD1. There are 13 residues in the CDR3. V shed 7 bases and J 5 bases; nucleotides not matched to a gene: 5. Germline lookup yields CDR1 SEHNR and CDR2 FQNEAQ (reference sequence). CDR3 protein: CASTSDRGYGYTF. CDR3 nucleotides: TGTGCCAGCACCTCGGACAGGGGTTATGGCTACACCTTC.

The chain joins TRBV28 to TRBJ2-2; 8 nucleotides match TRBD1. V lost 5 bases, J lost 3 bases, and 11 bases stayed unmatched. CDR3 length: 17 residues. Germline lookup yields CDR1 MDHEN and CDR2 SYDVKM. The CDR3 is CASSRVSAGGDTGELFF. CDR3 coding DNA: TGTGCCAGCAGTCGAGTGAGTGCAGGGGGCGACACCGGGGAGCTGTTTTTT.

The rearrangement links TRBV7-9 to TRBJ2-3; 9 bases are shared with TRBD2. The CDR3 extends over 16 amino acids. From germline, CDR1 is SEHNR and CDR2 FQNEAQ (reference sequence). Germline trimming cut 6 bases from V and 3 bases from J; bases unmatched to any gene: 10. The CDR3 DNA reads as TGTGCCAGCAGTCCTCGTAGCGGGAGAAGAACAGATACGCAGTATTTT. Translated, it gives CASSPRSGRRTDTQYF.

CDR3 nucleotides: TGTGCCAGCAGTTACTCGATGGGCAGGGCTAACTATGGCTACACCTTC. This sequence encodes CASSYSMGRANYGYTF. J is TRBJ1-2 and V is TRBV6-5, with D possibly being TRBD1 (5 bases). The CDR3 has 16 amino acids. Looked up from germline, CDR1 is MNHEY and CDR2 is SVGAGI. V lost 0 bases and J lost 0, with 11 bases in between.

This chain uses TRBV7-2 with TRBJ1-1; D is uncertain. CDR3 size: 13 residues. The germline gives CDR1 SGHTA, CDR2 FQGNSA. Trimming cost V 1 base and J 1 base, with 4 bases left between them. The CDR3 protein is CASSLVANTEAFF. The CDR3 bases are TGTGCCAGCAGCTTAGTGGCGAACACTGAAGCTTTCTTT.

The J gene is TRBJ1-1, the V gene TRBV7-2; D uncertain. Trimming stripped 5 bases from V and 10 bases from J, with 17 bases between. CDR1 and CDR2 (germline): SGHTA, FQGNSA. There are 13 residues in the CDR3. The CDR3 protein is CASSPSRAIGAFF. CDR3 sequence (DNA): TGTGCCAGCAGCCCTTCGCGGGCGATCGGAGCTTTCTTT.